This TCR beta chain was observed in a study of cytomegalovirus exposure and HLA in healthy donors. The CDR3 length is 13 residues. V lost 5 bases and J lost 8; bases outside the gene matches: 7. From germline, CDR1 is SGHDT and CDR2 YYEEEE. Assay: immunoSEQ multiplex PCR; the TCRdb copy retains only in-frame clones and omits some. The data contain 150,000 to 200,000 clones, around four fifths of them singletons. Material for sequencing was PBMCs. The sequence was obtained from a man between 18 and 29 years old in good health and CMV-seropositive. V gene TRBV5-6 combines with J gene TRBJ2-3; 8 nucleotides agree with TRBD1. The CDR3 protein is CASSQGTGGTQYF. DNA of the CDR3: TGTGCCAGCAGTCAGGGGACAGGCGGTACGCAGTATTTT. Variable domain in full (rest from reference TRBV5-6 and TRBJ2-3): DAGVTQSPTHLIKTRGQQVTLRCSPKSGHDTVSWYQQALGQGPQFIFQYYEEEERQRGNFPDRFSGHQFPNYSSELNVNALLLGDSALYLCASSQGTGGTQYFGPGTRLTVL.